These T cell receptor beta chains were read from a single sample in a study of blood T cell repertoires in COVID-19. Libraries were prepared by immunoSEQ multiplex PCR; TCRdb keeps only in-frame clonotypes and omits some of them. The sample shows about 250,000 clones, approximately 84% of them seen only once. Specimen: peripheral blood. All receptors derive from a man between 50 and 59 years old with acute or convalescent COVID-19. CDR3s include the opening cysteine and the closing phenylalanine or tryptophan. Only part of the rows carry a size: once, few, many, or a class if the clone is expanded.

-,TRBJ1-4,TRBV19,CASREGELPQKLFF
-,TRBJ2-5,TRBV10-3,CAISESDSYQETQYF
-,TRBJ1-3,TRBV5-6,CASSLGASSSGNTIYF
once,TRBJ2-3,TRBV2,CASSGLAGDSGTQYF
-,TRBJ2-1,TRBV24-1,CATSDRALGHNEQFF
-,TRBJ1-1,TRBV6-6,CASTLSTEAFF
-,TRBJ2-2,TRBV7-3,CASSLAGNTGELFF
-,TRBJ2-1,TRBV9,CASSIGLAGASYNEQFF
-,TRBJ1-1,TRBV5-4,CASSIRHMNTEAFF
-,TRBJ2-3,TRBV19,CASSITGVNTDTQYF
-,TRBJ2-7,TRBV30,CAWSIRLASEQYF
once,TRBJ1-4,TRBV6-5,CASSLLGQGNEKLFF
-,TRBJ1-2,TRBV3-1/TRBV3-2,CASSQFGGRDGYTF
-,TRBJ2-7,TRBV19,CASRDRGYEQYF
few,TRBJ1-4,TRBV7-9,CASSPRTGLTTNEKLFF